The 26 T cell receptor beta chains below come from one sample, sequenced in a study of T-cell memory formation after mild COVID-19. MiXCR, run by TCRdb on the 5' RACE reads, gives a single entry per CDR3 protein. Found here are 450,000 to 650,000 distinct CDR3 sequences, around 21% of them singletons; the top ten hold 12%. The sample was PBMCs or a T cell subset sorted from them (not recorded which). These TCRs come from an adult woman who had mild COVID-19 (a few samples of this study predate the infection). Cell type and time point are not known.

V gene TRBV12-3 or TRBV12-4 combines with J gene TRBJ1-5; 7 positions match TRBD1. The CDR3 length is 14 residues. V was clipped by 5 bases and J by 6 bases; unmatched bases: 7. In DNA form, the CDR3 reads TGTGCCAGCAGTCCGCTAGCAGGGGGTCAGCCCCAGCATTTT. Translated: CASSPLAGGQPQHF.

This chain connects TRBV6-2 or TRBV6-3 to TRBJ2-1, with 9 positions matching TRBD2. Germline assignment: CDR1 MNHEY and CDR2 SVGEGT. Trimming at V came to 3 bases and at J to 0 bases, leaving 15 bases not matched to a gene. The CDR3 runs 20 residues. CDR3 bases: TGTGCCAGCAGTTATCTCCGGGGAAGCGGGAGGCCCCTCTCCTACAATGAGCAGTTCTTC. Translating gives CASSYLRGSGRPLSYNEQFF.

The chain carries TRBV6-2 or TRBV6-3 and TRBJ2-3; no definite D call. V was pared by 6 bases and J by 7 bases, with 11 bases between. The CDR3 is made up of 12 amino acids. Germline assignment: CDR1 MNHEY and CDR2 SVGEGT. CDR3 amino acids: CASSNLEYTQYF. The CDR3 DNA follows: TGTGCCAGCAGCAATCTAGAATATACGCAGTATTTT.

This clonotype has a handful of counts. The V gene is TRBV7-9, the J gene TRBJ2-3; D may be TRBD1 or TRBD2 (7 bases each). The germline CDR1 and CDR2 sequences are SEHNR and FQNEAQ (reference sequence). V shed 5 bases and J shed 0 bases, with 21 bases lying between them. The CDR3 is 18 residues long. Here the CDR3 DNA reads TGTGCCAGCAGCCCAGGGGGAACCTCTAGCGGCAGCACAGATACGCAGTATTTT. The encoded protein is CASSPGGTSSGSTDTQYF.

This clonotype has only a few counts. The chain joins TRBV29-1 to TRBJ1-1, with 9 bases fitting TRBD1. Trimming cost V 7 bases and J 0 bases; bases outside gene matches: 9. Germline V lookup: CDR1 SQVTM, CDR2 ANQGSEA. This CDR3 is built from 15 residues. CDR3: CSGSTGGLMNTEAFF. The CDR3 nucleotides read TGCAGCGGGTCGACAGGGGGGCTGATGAACACTGAAGCTTTCTTT.

Comments on this clonotype: Just one base apart from a much larger clone, this may be a read error. The J gene is TRBJ1-1, the V gene TRBV11-3; TRBD1 agrees at 9 bases. Per the germline V gene, CDR1 is SGHNT and CDR2 is YENEEA. This CDR3 contains 11 residues. The CDR3 DNA sequence: TGTGCCAGCAGCCTCGGACAGGGGAATTTATTT. Protein product: CASSLGQGNLF.

The chain combines TRBV4-1 with TRBJ2-3; possibly TRBD2 for D (6 bases). Germline-derived CDR1 and CDR2 are MGHRA and YSYEKL. V shed 4 bases and J shed 2 bases, with 16 bases lying between them. The CDR3 totals 16 residues. Here the CDR3 DNA reads TGCGCCAGCAGCCCAGTACAGACTAGGGCCACAGATACGCAGTATTTT. Encoded protein: CASSPVQTRATDTQYF.

The V and J genes are TRBV19 and TRBJ2-7, with TRBD2 matching 9 bases. The V gene end was trimmed by 6 bases and the J gene end by 2 bases; junction bases not matched to a gene: 5. The CDR3 covers 14 residues. Per germline, CDR1 LNHDA and CDR2 SQIVND (reference sequence). The CDR3, as DNA: TGTGCCAGTAGGAGCGGGGGGTACCCCTACGAGCAGTACTTC. Its translation is CASRSGGYPYEQYF.

This clonotype turned up a few times. DNA of the CDR3: TGTGCCAGCATACCACCCCTAGCTCAGCGGGGGGGCTACAATGAGCAGTTCTTC. Its protein product is CASIPPLAQRGGYNEQFF. The gene calls are TRBV7-8 and TRBJ2-1; 10 bases fit TRBD2. CDR1 and CDR2 (germline): SGHVS, FQNEAQ. CDR3 length: 18 amino acids. Trimming removed 7 bases from V and 3 bases from J; junction bases left unmatched: 15.

The gene calls are TRBV7-6 and TRBJ2-1; D not resolved. The germline V gene encodes CDR1 SGHVS and CDR2 FNYEAQ. V gave up 5 bases and J gave up 2 bases, with 19 bases separating them. The CDR3 sequence is 17 residues long. The CDR3 sequence: CASSPPRVLKTYNEQFF. In DNA form, the CDR3 reads TGTGCCAGCAGCCCCCCTCGGGTACTTAAAACCTACAATGAGCAGTTCTTC.

The chain combines TRBV5-1 with TRBJ2-3; a weak D match, TRBD2 (5 bases). Germline values: CDR1 SGHRS, CDR2 YFSETQ. Deletions cut 5 bases from V and 5 bases from J, with 15 bases between. The CDR3 loop spans 14 amino acids. The CDR3 sequence is CASRYTAGEDTQYF. DNA of the CDR3: TGCGCCAGCAGATACACTGCCGGGGAAGATACGCAGTATTTT.

This clonotype was detected a few times. The gene calls are TRBV9 and TRBJ2-7; 10 bases are shared with TRBD1. After removal of 0 bases from V and 2 bases from J, the junction contained 2 bases not matched to a gene. The CDR3 sequence is 15 residues long. Per the germline V gene, CDR1 is SGDLS and CDR2 is YYNGEE. The CDR3 DNA reads as TGTGCCAGCAGCGTAGAGGGGACAGGGGCCTACGAGCAGTACTTC. The encoded protein is CASSVEGTGAYEQYF.

This clonotype was detected a few times. The chain combines TRBV9 with TRBJ1-4, with D hard to call. The CDR3 length is 14 residues. Germline V gene data show CDR1 as SGDLS and CDR2 as YYNGEE. V lost 0 bases and J lost 8, with 11 bases in between. The CDR3 bases are TGTGCCAGCAGCGTAGCGGGAGTCCAAGAAAAACTGTTTTTT. It translates to CASSVAGVQEKLFF. Full variable domain (outside the CDR3, taken from reference TRBV9 and TRBJ1-4): DSGVTQTPKHLITATGQRVTLRCSPRSGDLSVYWYQQSLDQGLQFLIQYYNGEERAKGNILERFSAQQFPDLHSELNLSSLELGDSALYFCASSVAGVQEKLFFGSGTQLSVL.

CDR3 DNA sequence: TGTGCCAGCAGCTTAGAACGTCCGGGGGGCGGACAGTACTTC. It encodes CASSLERPGGGQYF. This rearrangement joins TRBV7-8 to TRBJ2-7; D possibly corresponds to TRBD2 (7 bases). This CDR3 contains 14 residues. The germline CDR1 and CDR2 sequences are SGHVS and FQNEAQ. V was shortened by 1 base and J by 10 bases, with 17 bases between the two germline ends.

The gene calls are TRBV24-1 and TRBJ2-2; 7 nucleotides align to TRBD1. V shed 2 bases and J 5 bases; nucleotides not matched to a gene: 7. Per germline, CDR1 KGHDR and CDR2 SFDVKD. The CDR3 is 16 residues long. The CDR3 protein is CATSDSRQGRTGELFF. CDR3 DNA: TGTGCCACCAGTGATTCGAGACAGGGACGAACCGGGGAGCTGTTTTTT.

The table lists this clonotype with a few counts. This CDR3 is CASRESPGHGNTIYF. The CDR3, as DNA: TGTGCCAGCAGAGAATCGCCGGGACACGGAAACACCATATATTTT. The genes are TRBV6-5 and TRBJ1-3, with a possible D match to TRBD1 (6 bases). The germline gives CDR1 MNHEY, CDR2 SVGAGI. This CDR3 comprises 15 residues. Trimming left V 6 bases short and J 4 bases short, with 16 bases between.

This clonotype was observed many times. CDR3 in DNA: TGTGCCAGCAGTTATACCGGGACTACCCAAGAGACCCAGTACTTC. Residues: CASSYTGTTQETQYF. The gene calls are TRBV7-9 and TRBJ2-5; 7 bases line up with TRBD2. Germline CDR1 reads SEHNR; CDR2 reads FQNEAQ (reference sequence). The junction had 8 bases not matched to a gene; V was cut back by 6 bases and J by 1 base. The CDR3 has 15 residues.

This clonotype was seen more than once but under ten times. The chain links TRBV13 to TRBJ1-2, with a weak D call TRBD1 (5 bases). This CDR3 spans 13 amino acids. Germline-derived CDR1 and CDR2 are PRHDT and FYEKMQ (reference sequence). Trimming shortened V by 3 bases and J by 7 bases, and 12 bases separated the two germline ends. The CDR3 spells CASSFAGSSGYTF. The CDR3 DNA reads as TGTGCCAGCAGCTTCGCAGGGTCTTCTGGCTACACCTTC.

This clonotype was observed a few times. The J gene is TRBJ2-1, the V gene TRBV7-2; D unresolved. Trimming took 8 bases from V and 0 from J, leaving 11 bases between them. This CDR3 has 14 residues. The V gene's germline CDR1 is SGHTA and CDR2 FQGNSA. For the CDR3, the DNA is TGTGCCAGCTTGCGACCTAGCTCCTACAATGAGCAGTTCTTC. Translated, it gives CASLRPSSYNEQFF. Looking up the rest from reference TRBV7-2 and TRBJ2-1 gives the full variable domain: GAGVSQSPSNKVTEKGKDVELRCDPISGHTALYWYRQSLGQGLEFLIYFQGNSAPDKSGLPSDRFSAERTGGSVSTLTIQRTQQEDSAVYLCASLRPSSYNEQFFGPGTRLTVL.

This chain links TRBV29-1 with TRBJ2-1; 16 positions agree with TRBD2. Trimming at V came to 1 base and at J to 9 bases, leaving 12 bases not matched to a gene. The CDR3 is made up of 18 amino acids. Germline lookup yields CDR1 SQVTM and CDR2 ANQGSEA. The CDR3: CSVEGGTSGRGSFIEQFF. The CDR3 coding sequence is TGCAGCGTTGAAGGAGGGACTAGCGGGAGGGGCAGTTTTATTGAGCAGTTCTTC.

V is TRBV11-3 and J is TRBJ2-1; 8 bases agree with TRBD1. The germline V gene has CDR1 SGHNT and CDR2 YENEEA. Unmatched junction bases numbered 3, after V lost 4 bases and J lost 4 bases. This CDR3 spans 14 amino acids. Written as DNA, the CDR3 is TGTGCCAGCAGCTCTCGACAGGGGTACAATGAGCAGTTCTTC. Amino acids: CASSSRQGYNEQFF.

This clonotype was counted between two and nine times. This chain uses TRBV7-8 with TRBJ2-3; TRBD2 matches at 11 bases. With V trimmed by 2 bases and J by 3 bases, 4 bases remained unmatched. The CDR3 covers 16 residues. Germline V lookup: CDR1 SGHVS, CDR2 FQNEAQ. CDR3 nucleotides: TGTGCCAGCAGCTTAATTTGGACTAGCGGGACAGATACGCAGTATTTT. It encodes CASSLIWTSGTDTQYF.

This chain links TRBV6-2 or TRBV6-3 with TRBJ2-1, with D maybe TRBD2 (6 bases). Germline V gives CDR1 MNHEY, CDR2 SVGEGT. V lost 8 bases and J 9 bases, leaving 23 bases between the germline ends. This CDR3 is 15 amino acids long. In DNA form, the CDR3 reads TGTGCCAGCTCCTCACGGGACTTGTATGTTAGTGAGCAGTTCTTC. Protein: CASSSRDLYVSEQFF.

This rearrangement joins TRBV15 to TRBJ2-2, with D possibly TRBD1 on 5 matching bases. This CDR3 has 14 residues. CDR1 is LNHNV, CDR2 YYDKDF, per germline (reference sequence). Trimming pared 1 base from V and 6 bases from J, leaving 9 bases between. Here the CDR3 DNA reads TGTGCCACCAGCAGAGTAAAGGGGCCCGGGGAGCTGTTTTTT. Its protein is CATSRVKGPGELFF. Variable domain in full (rest from reference TRBV15 and TRBJ2-2): DAMVIQNPRYQVTQFGKPVTLSCSQTLNHNVMYWYQQKSSQAPKLLFHYYDKDFNNEADTPDNFQSRRPNTSFCFLDIRSPGLGDTAMYLCATSRVKGPGELFFGEGSRLTVL.

The rearrangement uses TRBV6-2 or TRBV6-3 and TRBJ2-4, with D hard to call. The CDR3 runs to 14 residues. The V and J ends lost 0 bases and 9 bases respectively, with 12 bases between them. Germline-derived CDR1 and CDR2 are MNHEY and SVGEGT. The DNA for the CDR3 is TGTGCCAGCAGTTACTCGATACTACCGGGCATTCAGTACTTC. Amino acid sequence: CASSYSILPGIQYF.

The chain joins TRBV6-1 to TRBJ2-2; D possibly matches TRBD1 or TRBD2 (5 bases each). The CDR3 has 15 residues. Germline-derived CDR1 and CDR2 are MNHNS and SASEGT. Deletions cut 5 bases from V and 6 bases from J, with 16 bases between. CDR3 DNA sequence: TGTGCCAGCAGTAAATCCGGGACCTTCGCCGGGGAGCTGTTTTTT. This codes for CASSKSGTFAGELFF.